This T cell receptor beta chain is from a study of T cell repertoires in ileal Crohn's disease. Turning to the study itself: At surgery, roughly 35% of patients smoked, with median disease duration roughly 8.3 years. Biopsies of the neoterminal ileum at postoperative colonoscopy form M6 samples.

General study points: Compared with CD4 T cells, sorted CD8 cells carried more expanded clones.

Germline assignment: CDR1 SGHAT and CDR2 FQNNGV. V lost 2 bases and J lost 2, with 13 bases in between. The CDR3 loop spans 15 amino acids. TCRB immunosequencing input was approximately 450 nanograms of biopsy DNA per sample. Profiled with immunoSEQ multiplex PCR; TCRdb holds only in-frame clones, not every one. Seen here are 9,500 to 15,000 clones, approximately 85% observed once, and the top ten hold under 13%. Points on this clone: The target antigen is unknown.

Noted time point: neoterminal ileum biopsy at postoperative endoscopy, about 6 months after surgery. The sequenced sample consisted of ileal tissue. The rearrangement uses TRBV11-2 and TRBJ2-7; D is ambiguous. The sequence came from an adult with Crohn's disease. CDR3 DNA: TGTGCCAGCAGCTTAAGTCACGGTCCCACCTACGAGCAGTACTTC. This encodes CASSLSHGPTYEQYF.